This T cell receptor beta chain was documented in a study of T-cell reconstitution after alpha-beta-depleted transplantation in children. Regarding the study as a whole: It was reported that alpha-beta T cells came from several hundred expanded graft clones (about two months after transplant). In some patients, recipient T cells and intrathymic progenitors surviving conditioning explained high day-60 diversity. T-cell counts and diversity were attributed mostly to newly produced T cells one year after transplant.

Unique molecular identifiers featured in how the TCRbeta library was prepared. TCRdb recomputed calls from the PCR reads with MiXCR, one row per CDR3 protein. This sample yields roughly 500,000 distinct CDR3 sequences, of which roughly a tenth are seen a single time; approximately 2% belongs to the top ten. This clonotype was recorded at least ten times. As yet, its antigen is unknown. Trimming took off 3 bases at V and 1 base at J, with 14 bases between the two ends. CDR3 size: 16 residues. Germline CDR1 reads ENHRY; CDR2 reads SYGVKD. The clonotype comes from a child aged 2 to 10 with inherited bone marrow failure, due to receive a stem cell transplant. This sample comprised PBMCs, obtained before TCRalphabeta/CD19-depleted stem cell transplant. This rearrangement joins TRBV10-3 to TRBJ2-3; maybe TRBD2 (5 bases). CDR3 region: CAISEIGERGTDTQYF. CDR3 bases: TGTGCCATCAGTGAAATCGGGGAGAGAGGCACAGATACGCAGTATTTT.